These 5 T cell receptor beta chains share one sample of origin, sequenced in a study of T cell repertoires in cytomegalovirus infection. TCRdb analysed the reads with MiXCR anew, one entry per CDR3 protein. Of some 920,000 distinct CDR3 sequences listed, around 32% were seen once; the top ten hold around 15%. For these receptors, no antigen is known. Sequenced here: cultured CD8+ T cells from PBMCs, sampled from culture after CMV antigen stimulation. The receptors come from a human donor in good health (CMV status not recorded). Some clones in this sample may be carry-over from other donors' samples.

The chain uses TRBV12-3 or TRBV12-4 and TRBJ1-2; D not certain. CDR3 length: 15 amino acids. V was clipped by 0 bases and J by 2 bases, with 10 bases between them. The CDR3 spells CASSLAPRTNYGYTF. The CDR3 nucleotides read TGTGCCAGCAGTTTAGCGCCACGCACGAACTATGGCTACACCTTC.

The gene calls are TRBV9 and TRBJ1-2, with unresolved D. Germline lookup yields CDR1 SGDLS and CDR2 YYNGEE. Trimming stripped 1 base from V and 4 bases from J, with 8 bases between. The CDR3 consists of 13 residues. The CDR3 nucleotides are TGTGCCAGCAGCGTATCAGATTCCTATGGCTACACCTTC. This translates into CASSVSDSYGYTF.

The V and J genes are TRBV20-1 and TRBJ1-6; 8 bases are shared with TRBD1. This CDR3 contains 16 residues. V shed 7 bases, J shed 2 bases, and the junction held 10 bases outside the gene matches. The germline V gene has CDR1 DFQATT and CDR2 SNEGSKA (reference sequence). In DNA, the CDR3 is TGCAGTGGAACGGACAGGGAAAGGCCCTATAATTCACCCCTCCACTTT. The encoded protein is CSGTDRERPYNSPLHF.

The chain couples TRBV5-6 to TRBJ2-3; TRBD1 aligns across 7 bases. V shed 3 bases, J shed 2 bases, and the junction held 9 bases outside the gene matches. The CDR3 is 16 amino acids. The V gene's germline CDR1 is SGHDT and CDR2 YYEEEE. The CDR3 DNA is TGTGCCAGCAGCTCCCTCGGGACAGACTACACAGATACGCAGTATTTT. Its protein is CASSSLGTDYTDTQYF.

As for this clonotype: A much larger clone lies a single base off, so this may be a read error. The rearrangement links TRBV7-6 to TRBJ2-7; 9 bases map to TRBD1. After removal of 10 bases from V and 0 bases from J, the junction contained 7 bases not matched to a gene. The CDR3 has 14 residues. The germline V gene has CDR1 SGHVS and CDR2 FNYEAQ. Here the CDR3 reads CANTPDRGSYEQYF. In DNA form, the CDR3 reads TGTGCCAACACCCCGGACAGGGGCTCCTACGAGCAGTACTTC.